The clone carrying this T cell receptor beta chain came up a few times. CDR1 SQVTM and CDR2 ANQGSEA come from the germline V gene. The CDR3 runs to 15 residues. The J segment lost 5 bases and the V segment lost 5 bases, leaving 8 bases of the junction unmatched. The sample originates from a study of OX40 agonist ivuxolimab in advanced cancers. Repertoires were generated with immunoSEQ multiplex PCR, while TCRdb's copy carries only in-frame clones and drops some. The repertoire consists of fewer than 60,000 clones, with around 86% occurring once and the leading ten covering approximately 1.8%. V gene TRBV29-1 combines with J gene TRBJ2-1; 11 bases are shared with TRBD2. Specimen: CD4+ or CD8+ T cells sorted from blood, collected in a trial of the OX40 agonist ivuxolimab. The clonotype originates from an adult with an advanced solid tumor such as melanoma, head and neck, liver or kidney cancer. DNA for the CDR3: TGCAGCGTTCAACCGGGACTAGCGGTTAACAATGAGCAGTTCTTC. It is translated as CSVQPGLAVNNEQFF.